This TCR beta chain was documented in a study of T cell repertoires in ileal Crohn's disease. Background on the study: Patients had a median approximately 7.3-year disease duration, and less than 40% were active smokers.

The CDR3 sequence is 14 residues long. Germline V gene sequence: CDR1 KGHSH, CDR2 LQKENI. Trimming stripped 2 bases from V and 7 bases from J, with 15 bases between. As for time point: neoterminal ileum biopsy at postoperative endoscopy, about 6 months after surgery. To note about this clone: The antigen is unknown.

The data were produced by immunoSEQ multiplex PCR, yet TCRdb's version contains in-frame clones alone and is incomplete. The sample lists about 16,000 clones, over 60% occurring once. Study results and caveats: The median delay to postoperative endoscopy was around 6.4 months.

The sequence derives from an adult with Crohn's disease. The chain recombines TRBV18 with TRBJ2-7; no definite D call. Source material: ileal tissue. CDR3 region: CASSPVEPPGEQYF. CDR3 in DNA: TGTGCCAGCTCACCAGTTGAGCCCCCCGGTGAGCAGTACTTC.